This T cell receptor beta chain was captured by sequencing in a study of OX40 agonist ivuxolimab in advanced cancers. Whole-study context: At about 81% male, the cohort had a mean age of 60 years, ranging from roughly 20 to 90.

TCRdb's copy holds only in-frame clones and misses some; the assay was immunoSEQ multiplex PCR. The table has under 95,000 clones, approximately 88% seen once. The germline CDR1 and CDR2 sequences are SNHLY and FYNNEI. The length of the CDR3 is 17 residues. V was clipped by 6 bases and J by 2 bases, with 21 bases between them. The chain employs TRBV2 and TRBJ2-3, with D possibly TRBD2 on 6 matching bases. The sequence derives from an adult with an advanced solid tumor such as melanoma, head and neck, liver or kidney cancer. The sequences come from CD4+ or CD8+ T cells sorted from blood, collected in a trial of the OX40 agonist ivuxolimab. In nucleotides, the CDR3 is TGTGCCAGCAGAGGCACGGGACTCCTAGGGTCCACAGATACGCAGTATTTT. As protein: CASRGTGLLGSTDTQYF.